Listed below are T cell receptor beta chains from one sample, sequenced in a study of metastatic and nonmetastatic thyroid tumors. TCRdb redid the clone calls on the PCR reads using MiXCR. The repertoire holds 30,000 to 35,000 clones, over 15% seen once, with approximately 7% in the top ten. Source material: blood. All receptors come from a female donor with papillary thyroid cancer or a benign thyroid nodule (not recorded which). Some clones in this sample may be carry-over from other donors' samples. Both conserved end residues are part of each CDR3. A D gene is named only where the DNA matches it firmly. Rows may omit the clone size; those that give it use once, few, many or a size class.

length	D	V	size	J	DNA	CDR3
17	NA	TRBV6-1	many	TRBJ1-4	TGTGCCAGCAGTGAAGCGCTTCCTAGGCTGATTAATGAAAAACTGTTTTTT	CASSEALPRLINEKLFF
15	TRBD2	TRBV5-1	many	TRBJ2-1	TGCGCCAGCAGCTTCGGGGGAGGGCAGAAAGATGAGCAGTTCTTC	CASSFGGGQKDEQFF
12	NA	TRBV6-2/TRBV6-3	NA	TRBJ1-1	TGTGCCAGCTTCCGGGAGACGACCGGAGCTTTCTTT	CASFRETTGAFF
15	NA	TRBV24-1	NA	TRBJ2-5	TGTGCCACCAGTGTCCTTTGGGGTGCCGAAGAGACCCAGTACTTC	CATSVLWGAEETQYF
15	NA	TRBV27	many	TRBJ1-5	TGTGCCAGCAGTAGTTCAGCCTATAGCAATCAGCCCCAGCATTTT	CASSSSAYSNQPQHF
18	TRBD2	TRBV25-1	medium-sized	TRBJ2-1	TGTGCCAGCAGTCTACACCATAAGACTAGCGGGAGCCACAATGAGCAGTTCTTC	CASSLHHKTSGSHNEQFF
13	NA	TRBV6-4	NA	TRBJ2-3	TGTGCAAGCAGGGGGGATAGCACAGATAAGCAGTATTTT	CASRGDSTDKQYF
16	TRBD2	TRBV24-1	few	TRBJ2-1	TGTGCCACCAGTTACCCGACTAGCGGCAGAGGTAATGAGCAGTTCTTC	CATSYPTSGRGNEQFF
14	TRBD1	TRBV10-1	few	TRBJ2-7	TGCGCCAGCAGTGAGTCGGGACAGGGCTACGAGCAGTACTTC	CASSESGQGYEQYF
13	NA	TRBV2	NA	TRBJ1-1	TGTGCCAGCGATCCGTGGTCAGGGACTGAAGCTTTCTTT	CASDPWSGTEAFF
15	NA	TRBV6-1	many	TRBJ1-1	TGTGCCAGCAGACTAGCACATGGGTGGAACACTGAAGCTTTCTTT	CASRLAHGWNTEAFF
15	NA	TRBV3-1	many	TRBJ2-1	TGTGCCAGCAGCCAAGCCCCGTTGGCCTACAATGAGCAGTTCTTC	CASSQAPLAYNEQFF
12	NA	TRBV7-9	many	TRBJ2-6	TGTGCCAGCTGGGTCTCGGCCAACGTCCTGACTTTC	CASWVSANVLTF
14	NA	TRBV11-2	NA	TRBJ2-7	TGTGCCAGCAGCCACACGGACACATTCTACGAGCAGTACTTC	CASSHTDTFYEQYF
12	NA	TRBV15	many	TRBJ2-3	TGTGCCACCAGCAGAGATCAAGATACGCAGTATTTT	CATSRDQDTQYF
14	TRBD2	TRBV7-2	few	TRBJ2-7	TGTGCCAGCAGTGCTAGCGGGGTCTCCTACGAGCAGTACTTC	CASSASGVSYEQYF
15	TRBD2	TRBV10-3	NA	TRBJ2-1	TGTGCCATCAGTGAGGGGACTAGCGGGGGAAGTGAGCAGTTCTTC	CAISEGTSGGSEQFF
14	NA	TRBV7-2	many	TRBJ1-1	TGTGCCAGCAGCATGGGGACACCGAAAGTTGAAGCTTTCTTT	CASSMGTPKVEAFF
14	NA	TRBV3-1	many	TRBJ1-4	TGTGCCAGCAGCCAAGGGGGATCGAGGGAAAAACTGTTTTTT	CASSQGGSREKLFF
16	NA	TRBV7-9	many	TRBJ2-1	TGTGCCAGCAGCTTAACAGGGAGTCTCCCCTACAATGAGCAGTTCTTC	CASSLTGSLPYNEQFF
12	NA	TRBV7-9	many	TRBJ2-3	TGTGCCAGCAGTCCTAGCACAGATACGCAGTATTTT	CASSPSTDTQYF
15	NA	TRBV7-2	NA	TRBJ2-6	TGTGCCAGCAGTCCCGTTGGGTTCGCGACCAACGTCCTGACTTTC	CASSPVGFATNVLTF
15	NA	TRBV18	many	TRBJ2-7	TGTGCCAGCTCACCACGGCAGGGGAGGACCTACGAGCAGTACTTC	CASSPRQGRTYEQYF
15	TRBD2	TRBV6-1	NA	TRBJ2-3	TGTGCCAGCAGCCTACTAGCGGGAGATACATATACGCAGTATTTT	CASSLLAGDTYTQYF
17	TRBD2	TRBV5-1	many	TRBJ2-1	TGCGCCAGCAGCTTGTCAGCGGGAGGGACCTCCTACAATGAGCAGTTCTTC	CASSLSAGGTSYNEQFF
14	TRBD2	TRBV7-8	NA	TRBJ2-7	TGTGCCAGCAGCCTCGGGACTAGCCCTTACGAGCAGTACTTC	CASSLGTSPYEQYF
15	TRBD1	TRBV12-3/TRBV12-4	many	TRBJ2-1	TGTGCCAGCAGCAGGGACAGGTCAGGCTACAATGAGCAGTTCTTC	CASSRDRSGYNEQFF
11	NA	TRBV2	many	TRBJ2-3	TGTGCCAGCAGTGAAGCGCTTCGGGGGTATTTT	CASSEALRGYF
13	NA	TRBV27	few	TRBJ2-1	TGTGCCAGCAGTTTAGTGCGGTGGTATGAGCAGTTCTTC	CASSLVRWYEQFF
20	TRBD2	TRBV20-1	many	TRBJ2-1	TGCAGTGCTAGAGTCCTCCCAATCGGGGGGGTTAGCGGGAGGGGGAATGAGCAGTTCTTC	CSARVLPIGGVSGRGNEQFF
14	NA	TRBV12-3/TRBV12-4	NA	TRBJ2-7	TGTGCCAGCACCTCAGACAGAAAAATCTACGAGCAGTACTTC	CASTSDRKIYEQYF
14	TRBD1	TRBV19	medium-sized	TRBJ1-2	TGTGCCAGTAGTCCCGAGACAGGGGTCTATGGCTACACCTTC	CASSPETGVYGYTF
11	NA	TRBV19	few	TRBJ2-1	TGTGCCAGTCGGCTGGGGGCCGCGGAGTTCTTC	CASRLGAAEFF
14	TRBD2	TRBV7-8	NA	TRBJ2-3	TGTGCTGCGTCGGAAGCGGGAGAGGCAGATACGCAGTATTTT	CAASEAGEADTQYF
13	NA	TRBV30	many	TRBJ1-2	TGTGCCTGGAGTGAAGGGGGGCTCTATGGCTACACCTTC	CAWSEGGLYGYTF
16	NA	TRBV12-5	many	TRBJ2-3	TGTGCTAGTGGTTTGGGTACAGGGATGGGAGCAGATACGCAGTATTTT	CASGLGTGMGADTQYF
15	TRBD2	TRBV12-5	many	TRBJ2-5	TGTGCTAGTGGTTTGCGACTAGCGGGAGGGGAGACCCAGTACTTC	CASGLRLAGGETQYF
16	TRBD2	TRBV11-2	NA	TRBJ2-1	TGTGCCAGCAGCCCTGGGACTAGCGGGGCCTACAATGAGCAGTTCTTC	CASSPGTSGAYNEQFF
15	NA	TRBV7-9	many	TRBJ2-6	TGTGCCAGCAGCTCGGACCTCCCTGGGGCCAACGTCCTGACTTTC	CASSSDLPGANVLTF
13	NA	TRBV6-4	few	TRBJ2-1	TGTGCCAGCAGTGACTTGGAGGTGGGTGAGCAGTTCTTC	CASSDLEVGEQFF
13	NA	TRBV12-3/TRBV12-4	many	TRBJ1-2	TGTGCCAGCAGTTTAGGCAGGGTATATGGCTACACCTTC	CASSLGRVYGYTF
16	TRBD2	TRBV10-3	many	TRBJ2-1	TGTGCCATCAGTGGGGCTAGCGGGAGAGTTGACAATGAGCAGTTCTTC	CAISGASGRVDNEQFF
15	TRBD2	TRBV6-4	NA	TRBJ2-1	TGTGCCAGCAGTGACGGGGCGGGAGGTCCATCTGAGCAGTTCTTC	CASSDGAGGPSEQFF
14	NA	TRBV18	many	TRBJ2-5	TGTGCCAGCTCACCGACGGATCTCCAAGAGACCCAGTACTTC	CASSPTDLQETQYF
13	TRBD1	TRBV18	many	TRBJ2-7	TGTGCCAGCTCACCGGACAGGGGCCACGAGCAGTACTTC	CASSPDRGHEQYF
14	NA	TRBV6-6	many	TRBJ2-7	TGTGCCAGCAGTTACTTGGCCTGCTCCTACGAGCAGTACTTC	CASSYLACSYEQYF
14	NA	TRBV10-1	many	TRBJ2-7	TGCGCCAGCAGCGCCGGGACTGCATCCTACGAGCAGTACTTC	CASSAGTASYEQYF
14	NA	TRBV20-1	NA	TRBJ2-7	TGCAGTGCTGGGGATGACGGTCAAGGGAACGAGCAGTACTTC	CSAGDDGQGNEQYF
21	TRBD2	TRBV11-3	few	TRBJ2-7	TGTGCCAGCAGCTTAGGGACAGGGATAGAAGGGACTAGCGCGAGCTCCTACGAGCAGTACTTC	CASSLGTGIEGTSASSYEQYF
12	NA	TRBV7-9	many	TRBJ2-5	TGTGCCAGCAGCAAAGAGGGGGAGACCCAGTACTTC	CASSKEGETQYF
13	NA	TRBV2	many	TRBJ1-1	TGTGCCAGCATGGGGGGTTGGAACACTGAAGCTTTCTTT	CASMGGWNTEAFF
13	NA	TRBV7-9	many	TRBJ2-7	TGTGCCAGCAGCTTAATTCCGGGAGCTCACCAGTACTTC	CASSLIPGAHQYF
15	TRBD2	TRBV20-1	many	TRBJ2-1	TGCAGTGCTTCGACTAGCGGGAGATCCTACAATGAGCAGTTCTTC	CSASTSGRSYNEQFF
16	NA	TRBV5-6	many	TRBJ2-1	TGTGCCAGCAGCTTAGTACTCGCGGTTGGGCGGGTCGAGCAGTTCTTC	CASSLVLAVGRVEQFF
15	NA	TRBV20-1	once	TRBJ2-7	TGCAGTGCCGACGGGACCCAGGGAGGCTCCTACGAGCAGTACTTC	CSADGTQGGSYEQYF
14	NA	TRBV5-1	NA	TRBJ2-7	TGCGCCAGCAAGTTGCAGTCTAGCTCCTACGAGCAGTACTTC	CASKLQSSSYEQYF
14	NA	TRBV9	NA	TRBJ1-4	TGTGCCAGCAGTAAGGGTGTAGCTAATGAAAAACTGTTTTTT	CASSKGVANEKLFF